These T cell receptor beta chains were read from a single sample in a study of blood T cell repertoires in COVID-19. Only in-frame clones appear in the TCRdb table, and some are missing; sequencing was by immunoSEQ multiplex PCR. The sample has 150,000 to 200,000 clones; 80% to 90% are singletons. The sequenced sample was peripheral blood. These receptors originate from a woman in her 70s with COVID-19, enrolled during active disease. Both conserved end residues are trimmed from each CDR3. The order of the fields is V gene, J gene, D gene, CDR3 protein. A D gene is named only where the DNA matches it firmly.

TRBV6-5	TRBJ2-7	TRBD2	ASSYSAPSGIHEQY
TRBV11-2	TRBJ2-3	TRBD2	ASSLLSGASTDTQY
TRBV28	TRBJ1-2	TRBD1	ASSLSGTGNTYGYT
TRBV6-5	TRBJ1-3	TRBD1	ASRRQGISGNTIY
TRBV7-8	TRBJ2-6	NA	ASRIRESGANVLT
TRBV7-3	TRBJ2-7	NA	ASSLGHPSSYEQY
TRBV10-3	TRBJ1-5	NA	ATRDLGGNQPQH
TRBV14	TRBJ1-6	TRBD1	ASSQGTGKTFGSPLH
TRBV9	TRBJ2-7	TRBD1	ASSVGGDRDYEQY
TRBV9	TRBJ2-3	TRBD2	ASRGQGTSGRRGTDTQY
TRBV15	TRBJ2-4	NA	ATSRDIGGAKNIQY
TRBV19	TRBJ2-1	TRBD2	ASSIAAGSSYNEQF
TRBV20-1	TRBJ2-3	NA	SASGRAGGSTDTQY
TRBV5-1	TRBJ2-7	NA	ASSADTYNSYEQY
TRBV30	TRBJ1-3	NA	AWRSPGETSGNTIY
TRBV4-1	TRBJ2-7	TRBD1	ASSQRLPRQGTYEQY
TRBV6-5	TRBJ2-2	TRBD2	ASRSMAGVTGELF
TRBV27	TRBJ1-1	NA	ASSPPTRGRNTEAF
TRBV28	TRBJ2-1	NA	ASSQSGEAYNEQF
TRBV5-1	TRBJ2-3	TRBD2	ASSSISGSRTDTQY
TRBV6-5	TRBJ1-2	NA	ASSFDTYGYT
TRBV7-3	TRBJ1-1	NA	ASSQEQNTEAF
TRBV7-2	TRBJ2-1	TRBD2	ASSLAGTSGGDEQF
TRBV5-1	TRBJ2-7	TRBD1	ASSLGTGVIYEQY
TRBV18	TRBJ1-2	NA	ASSPGMNYGYT
TRBV24-1	TRBJ2-2	TRBD1	ATSASTGGAGTGELF